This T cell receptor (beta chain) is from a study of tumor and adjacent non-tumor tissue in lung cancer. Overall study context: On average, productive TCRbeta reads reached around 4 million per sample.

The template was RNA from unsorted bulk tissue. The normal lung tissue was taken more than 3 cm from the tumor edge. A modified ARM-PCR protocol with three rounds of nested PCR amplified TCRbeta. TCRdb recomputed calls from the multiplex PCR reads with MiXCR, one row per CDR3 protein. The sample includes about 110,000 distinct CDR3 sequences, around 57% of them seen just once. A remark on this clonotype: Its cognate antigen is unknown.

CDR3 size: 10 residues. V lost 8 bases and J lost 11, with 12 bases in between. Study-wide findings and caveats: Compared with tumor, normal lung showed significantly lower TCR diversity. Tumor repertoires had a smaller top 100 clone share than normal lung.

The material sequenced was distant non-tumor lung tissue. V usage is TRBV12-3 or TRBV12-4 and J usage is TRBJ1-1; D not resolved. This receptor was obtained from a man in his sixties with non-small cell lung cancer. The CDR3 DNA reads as TGTGCCAGCTTCCTGGAAAGGGCTTTCTTT. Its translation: CASFLERAFF.